Below are 30 T cell receptor delta chains sequenced from a single sample in a study of γδ T cells in repeated Plasmodium falciparum infection. Gammadelta T cells were flow-sorted from PBMC into Vgamma9/Vdelta2+ and Vdelta2-negative populations for bulk analysis. TCRdb reprocessed the multiplex PCR reads using CATT. Of 50,000 to 60,000 delta-chain clones in the sample, 1.9% were seen once. Sequencing was done on a sample of gamma-delta T cells from blood. Every receptor here comes from a pool of human donors (malaria-infected and uninfected, not separated).

With respect to this clone: One base separates it from a far larger clone, so it is likely a read error. The same CDR3 also results from other DNA sequences found in this sample. V usage is TRDV1 and J usage is TRDJ1; D is tentatively TRDD2 or TRDD3 (8 bases each). No J segment appears in TCRdb, so it was assigned here by matching the sequence to germline. V dropped 6 bases and J dropped 0 bases, with 32 bases sitting between them. Looked up from germline, CDR1 is TSWWSYY and CDR2 is QGS. CDR3 size: 21 residues. CDR3 sequence: CALGFLPLSYWGLRYTDKLIF. DNA of the CDR3: TGTGCTCTTGGCTTCCTACCCTTGTCGTACTGGGGGCTCCGGTACACCGATAAACTCATCTTT.

A few counts support this clone. Translating this DNA gives a protein that differs at residue 9 from the TCRdb one, which belongs to a much larger clone; a read error is likely, and the protein shown is this translation. The rearrangement links TRDV2 to TRDJ1, with 9 bases identical to TRDD3. Matching the DNA to germline supplied the J gene, which TCRdb does not give. V dropped 1 base and J dropped 5; count of bases not matched to a gene: 7. CDR1 and CDR2 from the germline V gene are GEAIGNYY and EKD. The CDR3 totals 15 residues. CDR3 in amino acids: CACDTLGDDRDKLIF. The CDR3 nucleotides are TGTGCCTGTGACACGCTGGGGGATGACCGGGATAAACTCATCTTT.

Regarding this clone: The protein held in TCRdb is that of a much larger clone and does not match this DNA's translation at residue 9, likely because of a read error; the protein shown is translated from the DNA. V and J are TRDV1 and TRDJ1; 9 bases agree with TRDD3. In the absence of a J gene in TCRdb, the DNA was matched to germline to assign it here. Germline trimming cut 8 bases from V and 0 bases from J; bases unmatched to any gene: 22. This CDR3 comprises 20 residues. Germline V lookup: CDR1 TSWWSYY, CDR2 QGS. Here the CDR3 reads CALRGGGYSGILGYTDKLIF. The CDR3 DNA sequence: TGTGCTCTTAGAGGAGGGGGATACTCTGGGATACTGGGGTACACCGATAAACTCATCTTT.

This clone was found a few times. The protein given by TCRdb reflects a much larger clone and differs at residue 15 from this DNA's translation, likely from a read error; the protein shown is the DNA's translation. The chain recombines TRDV2 with TRDJ1; 13 bases match TRDD3. There are 20 residues in the CDR3. The ends lost 1 base at V and 3 bases at J; junction bases unmatched: 16. Germline loops: CDR1 GEAIGNYY, CDR2 EKD. The CDR3 loop is CACDTVASTGGYGRADKLIF. CDR3 DNA: TGTGCCTGTGACACGGTTGCTAGTACTGGGGGATACGGTAGGGCCGATAAACTCATCTTT.

Turning to this clone: The TCRdb protein comes from a much larger clone and disagrees with this DNA's translation at residue 4, likely due to a read error; the protein given here is derived from the DNA. The chain has TRDV2 and TRDJ1; D call uncertain. TCRdb does not report a J gene; here it was assigned by matching the DNA to germline references. Germline CDR1 reads GEAIGNYY; CDR2 reads EKD. The CDR3 spans 15 residues. Trimming took 5 bases from V and 0 from J, leaving 15 bases between them. Written as DNA, the CDR3 is TGTGCCTGTGGCGCCGTTGAAGAGTACACCGATAAACTCATCTTT. It is translated as CACGAVEEYTDKLIF.

On this clone: The translation of this DNA and the TCRdb protein of a much larger clone differ at residue 14, probably owing to a read error; the protein shown here is translated from the DNA. The chain is built from TRDV1 and TRDJ1; 9 nucleotides line up with TRDD3. The J gene, not given by TCRdb, was assigned here from a germline match of the nucleotide sequence. Germline assignment: CDR1 TSWWSYY and CDR2 QGS. V lost 2 bases, J lost 0 bases, and 22 bases stayed unmatched. The CDR3 has 22 residues. Written as DNA, the CDR3 is TGTGCTCTTGGGGAAAACCAATTCAAGTACTGGGGGACACATCTGTACACCGATAAACTCATCTTT. Its translation is CALGENQFKYWGTHLYTDKLIF.

This clone was seen a few times. This DNA's translation and the protein TCRdb lists, from a much larger clone, do not match at residue 12, likely due to a read error; the protein shown is translated from the DNA. The chain links TRAV29/DV5 to TRDJ1, with 8 bases fitting TRDD3. V was clipped by 1 base and J by 0 bases; unmatched bases: 23. This CDR3 is built from 21 residues. Germline values: CDR1 NSMFDY, CDR2 ISSIKDK. The CDR3 DNA follows: TGTGCAGCAAGCAGAGGGCGGAAAGTACTGGGGGTCGACTCGTACACCGATAAACTCATCTTT. It is translated as CAASRGRKVLGVDSYTDKLIF.

The V gene is TRDV3, the J gene TRDJ1; D unresolved. TCRdb supplies no J gene; here it was assigned by aligning the nucleotide sequence to germline. Trimming took 2 bases from V and 10 from J, leaving 17 bases between them. The length of the CDR3 is 12 residues. The germline V gene encodes CDR1 TVYSNPD and CDR2 GDNSRS (reference sequence). This CDR3 reads CAFYVPDDSLIF. The CDR3 DNA reads TGTGCCTTTTACGTGCCCGATGACTCACTCATCTTT.

This clone was recorded many times. Translating this DNA gives a protein that differs at residue 11 from the TCRdb one, which belongs to a much larger clone; a read error is likely, and the protein shown is this translation. The rearrangement links TRDV2 to TRDJ1, with TRDD3 as a possible D gene (5 bases). TCRdb lists no J gene, so it was determined here by aligning the DNA to germline. The CDR3 loop spans 18 amino acids. V was cut by 0 bases and J by 0 bases, with 19 bases left in between. CDR1 GEAIGNYY and CDR2 EKD come from the germline V gene. The CDR3 DNA is TGTGCCTGTGACACCGTCGACGGGATTAAACAGTACACCGATAAACTCATCTTT. This sequence encodes CACDTVDGIKQYTDKLIF.

In this sample, this clone turned up a few times. For this DNA, TCRdb reports the protein of a much larger clone, which diverges at residue 6, most likely from a read error; the protein presented here is translated directly from the DNA. The sample carries other DNA sequences with the same CDR3. The gene calls are TRDV2 and TRDJ1; D uncertain. TCRdb offers no J gene call, so here the DNA was matched to germline to obtain one. There are 13 residues in the CDR3. Per the germline V gene, CDR1 is GEAIGNYY and CDR2 is EKD. In DNA form, the CDR3 reads TGCGCCTGTGACACCATGGGCGGCGATAAACTCATCTTT. Protein product: CACDTMGGDKLIF.

As regards this clone: This likely stems from a read error, as it lies one base from a far larger clone. The sample has other DNA sequences that encode this CDR3 too. This sequence joins TRAV38-2/DV8 and TRDJ1; 12 bases are shared with TRDD3. Germline matching of the DNA provided the J gene here, since TCRdb leaves it blank. Germline V lookup: CDR1 TSESDYY, CDR2 QEAYKQQN. CDR3 length equals 24 residues. The CDR3 here is CAYRSFEYFQATYWGIPATDKLIF. CDR3 sequence (DNA): TGTGCTTACAGGAGCTTCGAATACTTCCAAGCTACGTACTGGGGGATACCGGCCACCGATAAACTCATCTTT.

A few counts support this clone. This could be a read error, since a much larger clone is one nucleotide away. The V call is TRDV1, the J call TRDJ1, with 9 bases that match TRDD3. Unmatched junction bases numbered 25, after V lost 5 bases and J lost 0 bases. The CDR3 sequence is 22 residues long. Per germline, CDR1 TSWWSYY and CDR2 QGS. CDR3 protein: CALGTLFRQKSTGGLYTDKLIF. CDR3 bases: TGTGCTCTTGGGACCTTATTCCGACAGAAGAGTACTGGGGGACTTTACACCGATAAACTCATCTTT.

This clone has at least ten counts. The TCRdb protein, from a much larger clone, departs from this DNA's translation at residue 7, likely by read error; the protein shown derives from the DNA. The V and J genes are TRDV2 and TRDJ1; D remains ambiguous. CDR3 length: 18 amino acids. Germline V lookup: CDR1 GEAIGNYY, CDR2 EKD. Trimming shortened V by 2 bases and J by 0 bases, and 21 bases separated the two germline ends. As DNA, the CDR3 is TGTGCCTGTGACAGCCTCAGGGACGGACCTAAGTACACCGATAAACTCATCTTT. Residues: CACDSLRDGPKYTDKLIF.

Regarding this clone: With a far larger clone one base away, a read error is the likely cause. Other DNA sequences from this sample encode an identical CDR3 as well. The chain uses TRDV3 and TRDJ1; D is unresolved. Matching the DNA to germline supplied the J gene, which TCRdb does not give. With 5 bases removed from V and 10 bases from J, the gap between germline ends came to 23 bases. CDR3 length equals 13 residues. Looked up from germline, CDR1 is TVYSNPD and CDR2 is GDNSRS (reference sequence). The CDR3 coding sequence is TGTGCCAAACGAGGGAGGATTGGAGATGGACTCATCTTT. This sequence encodes CAKRGRIGDGLIF.

This clone showed up just a few times. The translation of this DNA and the TCRdb protein of a much larger clone differ at residue 15, probably owing to a read error; the protein shown here is translated from the DNA. The chain links TRDV1 to TRDJ4; tentatively, D is TRDD2 or TRDD3 (5 bases each). V dropped 3 bases and J dropped 2 bases, with 31 bases sitting between them. The CDR3 has 20 amino acids. Germline V gene lookup returns CDR1 TSWWSYY and CDR2 QGS. This CDR3 is CALGDPHFPLSYWPARPLIF. The CDR3 nucleotides read TGTGCTCTTGGGGATCCTCATTTTCCTCTCTCGTACTGGCCCGCTAGACCCCTGATCTTT.

This clone was detected a few times. TCRdb's protein for this DNA is that of a much larger clone and differs from the translation at residue 4, likely a read error; the protein shown is the DNA translation. V gene TRDV1 combines with J gene TRDJ3; 13 positions match TRDD3. TCRdb offers no J gene call, so here the DNA was matched to germline to obtain one. J lost 1 base, V lost 8 bases, and 17 bases had no gene match. Germline V gene sequence: CDR1 TSWWSYY, CDR2 QGS. The CDR3 has 22 residues. This chain's CDR3 is CALRMTGGYVSVGSWDTRQMFF. CDR3 coding DNA: TGTGCTCTTAGGATGACTGGGGGATACGTTAGCGTTGGGTCCTGGGACACCCGACAGATGTTTTTC.

With regard to this clone: This sequence is one base from a far larger clone and is likely a read error. The same CDR3 also results from other DNA sequences found in this sample. The V and J genes are TRDV1 and TRDJ1; TRDD3 agrees at 11 bases. Germline matching of the DNA provided the J gene here, since TCRdb leaves it blank. Germline lookup yields CDR1 TSWWSYY and CDR2 QGS. The CDR3 is 20 amino acids. The CDR3 is CALGSSCNWYWGIITDKLIF. The CDR3, as DNA: TGTGCCCTTGGTTCCTCCTGCAACTGGTACTGGGGGATAATCACCGATAAACTCATCTTT.

As regards this clone: TCRdb's entry gives the protein of a much larger clone, which mismatches this DNA's translation at residue 12, likely from a read error; the protein reported here is translated from the DNA. V gene TRAV38-2/DV8 combines with J gene TRDJ1, with TRDD3 identical over 13 bases. V dropped 2 bases and J dropped 2; count of bases not matched to a gene: 33. CDR1 is TSESDYY and CDR2 is QEAYKQQN in the germline V gene. The CDR3 runs 26 residues. CDR3 in amino acids: CAYRRGPLPTLIPYWGIRVGTDKLIF. The CDR3 DNA follows: TGTGCTTATAGGAGAGGCCCCCTTCCTACACTAATCCCTTACTGGGGGATACGCGTGGGGACCGATAAACTCATCTTT.

This clone was picked up a small number of times. TCRdb pairs this DNA with a much larger clone's protein that differs at residue 6, likely a read error; the protein shown was translated from the DNA. The chain combines TRDV3 with TRDJ1; TRDD3 matches 8 bases. No J segment appears in TCRdb, so it was assigned here by matching the sequence to germline. After removal of 1 base from V and 10 bases from J, the junction contained 23 bases not matched to a gene. The CDR3 extends over 17 amino acids. CDR1 is TVYSNPD and CDR2 is GDNSRS in the germline V gene (reference sequence). The CDR3, as DNA: TGTGCCTTTATAAAACCCCCCTTACAAACCCTTACTGGGGGACTCATCTTT. Translated: CAFIKPPLQTLTGGLIF.

Only a few counts were recorded for this clone. This DNA's translation and the protein TCRdb lists, from a much larger clone, do not match at residue 5, likely due to a read error; the protein shown is translated from the DNA. The chain combines TRDV2 with TRDJ1; D is uncertain. In the absence of a J gene in TCRdb, the DNA was matched to germline to assign it here. The CDR3 loop spans 16 amino acids. Germline CDR1 reads GEAIGNYY; CDR2 reads EKD. V dropped 3 bases and J dropped 2 bases, with 18 bases sitting between them. This chain's CDR3 is CACDASDRRTTDKLIF. Written as DNA, the CDR3 is TGTGCCTGTGACGCCTCGGATCGTCGGACAACCGATAAACTCATCTTT.

This clone has a count of ten or more. A far larger clone differs by one base, so this is likely a read error. The sample carries other DNA sequences with the same CDR3. The chain employs TRDV2 and TRDJ1, with 12 bases identical to TRDD3. Because TCRdb records no J gene, it was assigned here through a match of the DNA to germline. The CDR3 consists of 18 residues. Germline assignment: CDR1 GEAIGNYY and CDR2 EKD. In DNA, the CDR3 is TGTGCCTGCGACACCCTGGCTGGGGGATACGGTAGGACCGATAAACTCATCTTT. This sequence encodes CACDTLAGGYGRTDKLIF.

This clone was detected ten times or more. TCRdb shows a much larger clone's protein in place of this DNA's translation, and the two differ at residue 18, likely through a read error; the protein shown is translated from the DNA. This chain joins TRDV3 and TRDJ1, with TRDD3 matching 9 bases. Trimming removed 4 bases from V and 3 bases from J; junction bases left unmatched: 36. The CDR3 has 23 residues. The germline CDR1 and CDR2 sequences are TVYSNPD and GDNSRS (reference sequence). DNA of the CDR3: TGTGCCTCCCTCAGTACTGGGGGACAGACGGCGAAAGTGGGGGTGAGATACGCCGATAAACTCATCTTT. Residues: CASLSTGGQTAKVGVRYADKLIF.

There are many counts of this clone. The TCRdb record carries a much larger clone's protein, which differs from this DNA's translation at residue 12; a read error is the likely cause, and the protein listed here is the DNA translation. The chain is built from TRDV3 and TRDJ3; 8 bases are a match to TRDD3. CDR1 is TVYSNPD and CDR2 is GDNSRS in the germline V gene (reference sequence). The CDR3 runs 19 residues. V was clipped by 4 bases and J by 5 bases; unmatched bases: 19. The CDR3 coding sequence is TGTGCCTCACCCACATACAAGGGATACGCTTCCCGGGACACCCGACAGATGTTTTTC. As protein: CASPTYKGYASRDTRQMFF.

As for this clone: The TCRdb protein, from a much larger clone, departs from this DNA's translation at residue 19, likely by read error; the protein shown derives from the DNA. The CDR3: CAFQRPLLGDTHEGTDKLFF. CDR3 bases: TGTGCCTTTCAGCGCCCGCTACTGGGGGATACGCATGAGGGCACCGATAAACTCTTCTTT. The chain employs TRDV3 and TRDJ2; 13 bases agree with TRDD3. The J gene comes from matching the DNA to germline here; TCRdb lacks it. Germline trimming cut 2 bases from V and 12 bases from J; bases unmatched to any gene: 27. The CDR3 contains 20 residues. Germline CDR1 TVYSNPD, CDR2 GDNSRS (reference sequence).

There are a few counts of this clone. With only one base between it and a far larger clone, this is likely a read error. In the same sample, other DNA sequences code for this CDR3. CDR3 sequence: CACDTLRGGHPFEPDKLIF. CDR3 nucleotides: TGTGCCTGTGACACATTGCGCGGGGGACACCCTTTCGAGCCCGATAAACTCATCTTT. This chain uses TRDV2 with TRDJ1; maybe TRDD3 (6 bases). The J gene, absent from TCRdb, was called here by matching the DNA to germline. The CDR3 runs to 19 residues. Looked up from germline, CDR1 is GEAIGNYY and CDR2 is EKD. V was pared by 1 base and J by 3 bases, with 26 bases between.

This clone was counted a few times. The protein in TCRdb stems from a much larger clone and differs at residue 19 from this DNA's translation, likely a read error; here the protein is translated from the DNA. No J gene was assigned, while the V gene was called as TRDV3; no check of the table's D call, TRDD3, against the DNA was made. Germline V lookup: CDR1 TVYSNPD, CDR2 GDNSRS (reference sequence). This CDR3 is 21 amino acids long. CDR3 sequence (DNA): TGTGCCTTTAGCTTTATAGAGACGGCCTACATCTTCTGGGGGGACACCGATAAACCCATCTTT. Amino acids: CAFSFIETAYIFWGDTDKPIF.

This clone was recorded at least ten times. A far larger clone differs by one base, so this is likely a read error. The sample holds other DNA sequences that translate to the same CDR3. The CDR3 protein is CALGILPTEGKLIF. For the CDR3, the DNA is TGTGCTCTTGGGATTCTTCCTACGGAGGGTAAACTCATCTTT. The chain uses TRDV1 and TRDJ1; 8 bases map to TRDD2. The CDR3 consists of 14 residues. The V segment lost 5 bases and the J segment 7 bases; nucleotides outside the gene matches: 9. Per germline, CDR1 TSWWSYY and CDR2 QGS.

In this sample, this clone turned up a few times. A read error likely explains this, since a far larger clone differs by one base. Other DNA sequences within the sample encode an identical CDR3. This sequence joins TRDV2 and TRDJ1; 8 bases line up with TRDD3. CDR1 and CDR2 from the germline V gene are GEAIGNYY and EKD. This CDR3 region has 17 residues. Written as DNA, the CDR3 is TGCGCCTGTGACAGCCTGGGGGACCCTATTAGGACCGATAAACTCATCTTT. Residues: CACDSLGDPIRTDKLIF.

This clone was seen a handful of times. A far larger clone is just one base off, so this is likely a read error. Other DNA variants within this sample encode the same CDR3. This chain links TRDV1 with TRDJ1; D remains unclear. CDR3 length: 14 amino acids. Between the trimmed V and J ends, which lost 3 bases and 0 bases, there was a span of 8 bases. The germline gives CDR1 TSWWSYY, CDR2 QGS. The CDR3 nucleotides read TGTGCTCTTGGGGAGGTCCCCAACACCGATAAACTCATCTTT. It translates to CALGEVPNTDKLIF.

A word on this clone: The protein TCRdb lists belongs to a much larger clone and differs from this DNA's translation at residue 18, which points to a read error; the protein shown is made from the DNA. CDR3 nucleotide sequence: TGTGCCTTTGGGTCTACGTACTGGGGGTGTCCCCTCATGTACACCGATAAACCCATCTTT. Amino acid sequence: CAFGSTYWGCPLMYTDKPIF. The J segment was not called; the V segment is TRDV3; the DNA was not compared with TRDD3, the D call given in the table. This CDR3 contains 20 residues. Germline V gene sequence: CDR1 TVYSNPD, CDR2 GDNSRS (reference sequence).